The next 29 T cell receptor beta chains were all read from a single sample in a study of OX40 agonist ivuxolimab in advanced cancers. Measured with immunoSEQ multiplex PCR; TCRdb has only the in-frame clones, and not every one. The data show 40,000 to 50,000 clones, 85% seen once. The specimen was CD4+ or CD8+ T cells sorted from blood, collected in a trial of the OX40 agonist ivuxolimab. These receptors were collected from an adult with an advanced solid tumor such as melanoma, head and neck, liver or kidney cancer.

CDR3 in DNA: TGTGCCAGCAGCCAATGGGGCCGGACTAGCGGGAGCAATGAGCAGTTCTTC. Translating it yields CASSQWGRTSGSNEQFF. V and J are TRBV4-2 and TRBJ2-1; 13 bases fit TRBD2. The ends lost 2 bases at V and 6 bases at J; junction bases unmatched: 7. The CDR3 has 17 amino acids. Germline loops: CDR1 LGHNA, CDR2 YNFKEQ.

This chain links TRBV7-2 with TRBJ1-1; no clear D gene. CDR1 and CDR2 from the germline V gene are SGHTA and FQGNSA. The V end lost 1 base, the J end lost 8 bases, and 8 bases lay between the germline ends. The CDR3 spans 12 residues. The chain's CDR3 is CASSLVLGEAFF. As DNA, the CDR3 is TGTGCCAGCAGCTTAGTATTGGGGGAAGCTTTCTTT.

This clone was observed a handful of times. The V and J genes are TRBV11-3 and TRBJ2-1; TRBD2 matches 8 bases. The junction had 9 bases not matched to a gene; V was cut back by 5 bases and J by 3 bases. Germline assignment: CDR1 SGHNT and CDR2 YENEEA. The CDR3 is made up of 16 amino acids. Here the CDR3 reads CASSRAWGTSYNEQFF. In nucleotides, the CDR3 is TGTGCCAGCAGCCGAGCGTGGGGGACTAGCTACAATGAGCAGTTCTTC.

The chain employs TRBV7-2 and TRBJ1-5; possibly TRBD1 for D (5 bases). Germline V gives CDR1 SGHTA, CDR2 FQGNSA. The CDR3 totals 13 residues. Trimming took 5 bases from V and 5 from J, leaving 10 bases between them. The CDR3 nucleotides are TGTGCCAGCAGCCTGCAAGGGGATCAGCCCCAGCATTTT. Amino acids: CASSLQGDQPQHF.

This clone came up a few times. The CDR3 DNA is TGTGCCAGCATCCTCAGAGCCGGGACCCATGGCTACACCTTC. This sequence encodes CASILRAGTHGYTF. The chain recombines TRBV11-2 with TRBJ1-2, with a tentative D call TRBD1 (5 bases). The CDR3 length is 14 residues. Germline CDR1 is SGHAT and CDR2 is FQNNGV. The V end lost 7 bases, the J end lost 6 bases, and 18 bases lay between the germline ends.

This chain links TRBV7-9 with TRBJ2-5; 7 positions agree with TRBD2. V trimming: 1 base; J trimming: 3 bases; junction bases outside the gene matches: 5. CDR3 size: 15 residues. Germline V CDR1 and CDR2: SEHNR, FQNEAQ (reference sequence). CDR3 residues: CASSLGTRPKETQYF. DNA of the CDR3: TGTGCCAGCAGCTTAGGGACTAGACCTAAAGAGACCCAGTACTTC.

V and J are TRBV4-1 and TRBJ1-5; perhaps TRBD1 as D (6 bases). The V end lost 1 base, the J end lost 6 bases, and 19 bases lay between the germline ends. The CDR3 runs 17 residues. CDR1 and CDR2 (germline): MGHRA, YSYEKL. The CDR3 bases are TGCGCCAGCAGCCAAGTTGCGTTAACAGGGAGAGGTCAGCCCCAGCATTTT. Translated: CASSQVALTGRGQPQHF.

The V call is TRBV5-6, the J call TRBJ2-5; 11 nucleotides align to TRBD2. The V segment lost 3 bases and the J segment 3 bases; nucleotides outside the gene matches: 4. Germline lookup yields CDR1 SGHDT and CDR2 YYEEEE. CDR3 length: 15 amino acids. The CDR3 DNA sequence: TGTGCCAGCAGCTCACTGACTAGCGGGAAAGAGACCCAGTACTTC. As protein: CASSSLTSGKETQYF. The variable domain in full, completed from reference TRBV5-6 and TRBJ2-5, reads DAGVTQSPTHLIKTRGQQVTLRCSPKSGHDTVSWYQQALGQGPQFIFQYYEEEERQRGNFPDRFSGHQFPNYSSELNVNALLLGDSALYLCASSSLTSGKETQYFGPGTRLLVL.

The chain carries TRBV7-8 and TRBJ1-5, with a tentative D call TRBD1 (5 bases). CDR3 length equals 14 residues. The germline V gene encodes CDR1 SGHVS and CDR2 FQNEAQ. Deletions cut 4 bases from V and 5 bases from J, with 12 bases between. The CDR3 loop is CASSSRDGYQPQHF. The CDR3 DNA is TGTGCCAGCAGCTCACGGGACGGATATCAGCCCCAGCATTTT.

The V gene is TRBV28, the J gene TRBJ1-1, with D hard to call. The germline gives CDR1 MDHEN, CDR2 SYDVKM. The CDR3 is made up of 17 amino acids. V was trimmed by 4 bases and J by 0 bases, leaving 18 bases between them. The CDR3 DNA sequence: TGTGCCAGCAGTTCCTTTCGACAAAGACTGATGAACACTGAAGCTTTCTTT. Encoded protein: CASSSFRQRLMNTEAFF.

This CDR3 reads CSVVSSGANVLTF. CDR3 DNA sequence: TGCAGCGTGGTGAGCTCTGGGGCCAACGTCCTGACTTTC. J is TRBJ2-6 and V is TRBV29-1; D gene unclear. Trimming shortened V by 6 bases and J by 0 bases, and 6 bases separated the two germline ends. Germline V gene sequence: CDR1 SQVTM, CDR2 ANQGSEA. The CDR3 sequence is 13 residues long.

This clone was seen only a few times. This rearrangement joins TRBV6-5 to TRBJ2-7; D is unclear. Germline V gene data show CDR1 as MNHEY and CDR2 as SVGAGI. This CDR3 has 13 amino acids. As DNA, the CDR3 is TGTGCGAGTTCCTACCGGTTACAACGCGAGCAGTACTTC. It yields the protein CASSYRLQREQYF.

This chain joins TRBV28 and TRBJ2-1; maybe TRBD2 (5 bases). The CDR3 has 12 amino acids. Trimming removed 8 bases at V and 4 bases at J, with 9 bases between. CDR1 is MDHEN, CDR2 SYDVKM, per germline. The DNA of the CDR3 is TGTGCCAGCCGGGAACCTTACAATGAGCAGTTCTTC. Translation gives CASREPYNEQFF.

The chain combines TRBV28 with TRBJ2-7; TRBD1 agrees at 9 bases. From germline, CDR1 is MDHEN and CDR2 SYDVKM. The CDR3 is made up of 14 amino acids. J lost 3 bases, V lost 6 bases, and 6 bases had no gene match. The CDR3 region is CASSRDRVFYEQYF. Written as DNA, the CDR3 is TGTGCCAGCAGCCGGGACAGGGTATTCTACGAGCAGTACTTC.

This chain links TRBV12-5 with TRBJ1-3, with D possibly matching TRBD1 (5 bases). The V end lost 0 bases, the J end lost 3 bases, and 27 bases lay between the germline ends. The CDR3 has 21 residues. Germline V lookup: CDR1 LGHNT, CDR2 FRNRAP. The CDR3 spells CASGLVLRVSTGETLGNTIYF. CDR3 nucleotides: TGTGCTAGTGGTTTGGTCCTCAGGGTCTCTACCGGGGAGACACTTGGAAACACCATATATTTT.

This clone was observed a few times. The rearrangement uses TRBV30 and TRBJ1-2; TRBD1 is a possible D gene (6 bases). CDR3 length equals 13 residues. V was cut by 5 bases and J by 7 bases, with 17 bases left in between. Per the germline V gene, CDR1 is GTSNPN and CDR2 is SVGIG (reference sequence). The CDR3 here is CAWLTTGLGGYTF. The CDR3 nucleotides read TGTGCCTGGTTAACGACAGGATTAGGTGGCTACACCTTC.

The J gene is TRBJ2-7, the V gene TRBV19; 10 bases line up with TRBD1. This CDR3 spans 14 amino acids. The V gene's germline CDR1 is LNHDA and CDR2 SQIVND (reference sequence). The V and J ends lost 5 bases and 2 bases, in that order; junction bases with no gene match: 3. The chain's CDR3 is CASSPGTGAYEQYF. DNA for the CDR3: TGTGCCAGTAGTCCCGGGACAGGGGCCTACGAGCAGTACTTC.

CDR3 DNA: TGTGCCAGCAGCAAGACAGGAATCTATGGCTACACCTTC. Translating it yields CASSKTGIYGYTF. The chain is built from TRBV2 and TRBJ1-2; D possibly corresponds to TRBD1 (6 bases). Germline V lookup: CDR1 SNHLY, CDR2 FYNNEI. V gave up 6 bases and J gave up 4 bases, with 12 bases separating them. The CDR3 totals 13 residues. The full variable domain, completed using reference TRBV2 and TRBJ1-2, is EPEVTQTPSHQVTQMGQEVILRCVPISNHLYFYWYRQILGQKVEFLVSFYNNEISEKSEIFDDQFSVERPDGSNFTLKIRSTKLEDSAMYFCASSKTGIYGYTFGSGTRLTVV.

The chain has TRBV18 and TRBJ1-1; D gene unclear. The germline gives CDR1 KGHSH, CDR2 LQKENI. CDR3 length equals 14 residues. Trimming took 3 bases from V and 2 from J, leaving 10 bases between them. CDR3 nucleotide sequence: TGTGCCAGCTCACCCGGGCAGACAAACACTGAAGCTTTCTTT. Protein product: CASSPGQTNTEAFF. Based on the CDR3 plus reference TRBV18 and TRBJ1-1, the full variable domain is NAGVMQNPRHLVRRRGQEARLRCSPMKGHSHVYWYRQLPEEGLKFMVYLQKENIIDESGMPKERFSAEFPKEGPSILRIQQVVRGDSAAYFCASSPGQTNTEAFFGQGTRLTVV.

The J gene is TRBJ2-7, the V gene TRBV6-6; 9 nucleotides agree with TRBD2. The germline gives CDR1 MNHNY, CDR2 SVGAGI (reference sequence). Losses at the gene ends were 4 bases for V and 12 bases for J; bases not matched to a gene: 13. The CDR3 sequence is 14 residues long. The CDR3 DNA sequence: TGTGCCAGCAGTTCCCCAGCGGGAGGCCCTAAGCGGTACTTC. Residues: CASSSPAGGPKRYF.

The V call is TRBV11-2, the J call TRBJ2-1, with 12 bases fitting TRBD2. Trimming removed 1 base from V and 7 bases from J; junction bases left unmatched: 8. This CDR3 region has 17 residues. The germline V gene has CDR1 SGHAT and CDR2 FQNNGV. The CDR3 coding sequence is TGTGCCAGCAGCTTAGGGACTAGCGGGAACTCAGGGAATGAGCAGTTCTTC. Translating gives CASSLGTSGNSGNEQFF.

The chain employs TRBV9 and TRBJ1-2, with 7 nucleotides matching TRBD1. V shed 4 bases and J 4 bases; nucleotides not matched to a gene: 7. Germline loops: CDR1 SGDLS, CDR2 YYNGEE. The CDR3 runs to 14 residues. In DNA, the CDR3 is TGTGCCAGCAGCACCTTCCGGGACAGCTATGGCTACACCTTC. Protein: CASSTFRDSYGYTF.

This chain connects TRBV7-9 to TRBJ1-4, with D perhaps TRBD1 (5 bases). The CDR3 extends over 19 amino acids. Trimming took 4 bases from V and 4 from J, leaving 25 bases between them. Germline V lookup: CDR1 SEHNR, CDR2 FQNEAQ (reference sequence). The CDR3 sequence is CASSSPGGRGARVNEKLFF. Here the CDR3 DNA reads TGTGCCAGCAGCTCCCCCGGAGGAAGGGGCGCGCGGGTTAATGAAAAACTGTTTTTT. The variable domain in full, completed from reference TRBV7-9 and TRBJ1-4, reads DTGVSQNPRHKITKRGQNVTFRCDPISEHNRLYWYRQTLGQGPEFLTYFQNEAQLEKSRLLSDRFSAERPKGSFSTLEIQRTEQGDSAMYLCASSSPGGRGARVNEKLFFGSGTQLSVL.

In DNA form, the CDR3 reads TGCGCCAGCAGCCAACAGGTCCGGGAGACCCAGTACTTC. It codes for CASSQQVRETQYF. V gene TRBV4-3 combines with J gene TRBJ2-5, with D unresolved. V shed 2 bases and J shed 5 bases, with 9 bases lying between them. CDR1 is LGHNA, CDR2 YSLEER, per germline. This CDR3 region has 13 residues.

The V and J genes are TRBV9 and TRBJ2-1; 9 nucleotides agree with TRBD2. The J segment lost 7 bases and the V segment lost 0 bases, leaving 14 bases of the junction unmatched. The germline gives CDR1 SGDLS, CDR2 YYNGEE. The CDR3 extends over 18 amino acids. The DNA for the CDR3 is TGTGCCAGCAGCGTAGAGGGGGCAGCGGGAGGAGCGGGTAATGAGCAGTTCTTC. It translates to CASSVEGAAGGAGNEQFF.

This chain links TRBV19 with TRBJ1-5; D is possibly TRBD1 (6 bases). Germline CDR1 is LNHDA and CDR2 is SQIVND (reference sequence). V shed 8 bases and J shed 4 bases, with 12 bases lying between them. The CDR3 runs to 13 residues. The CDR3: CASSYRENQPQHF. Written as DNA, the CDR3 is TGTGCCAGTTCCTACAGGGAGAATCAGCCCCAGCATTTT.

This chain joins TRBV27 and TRBJ2-6, with 9 nucleotides matching TRBD1. Germline V CDR1 and CDR2: MNHEY, SMNVEV (reference sequence). The CDR3 consists of 17 residues. V lost 6 bases, J lost 1 base, and 7 bases stayed unmatched. CDR3 bases: TGTGCCAGCAGACCGGGACAGGGACTGTCTGGGGCCAACGTCCTGACTTTC. As protein: CASRPGQGLSGANVLTF.

This clone was observed a single time. V and J are TRBV6-5 and TRBJ2-3; unclear D gene. The CDR3 is made up of 11 amino acids. Germline loops: CDR1 MNHEY, CDR2 SVGAGI. V lost 6 bases and J lost 2, with 3 bases in between. The CDR3 DNA reads TGTGCCAGCAGACACACAGATACGCAGTATTTT. This codes for CASRHTDTQYF.

This chain uses TRBV21-1 with TRBJ2-2; the tabulated D call, TRBD1, remains unverified against the DNA. TRBV21-1 represents a pseudogene. The CDR3 consists of 15 residues. CDR3 nucleotides: TGTGCCAGCAGCAAAGTAGAAGGGGGTCCCGGGGAGCTGTTTTTT. Translated: CASSKVEGGPGELFF.